This T cell receptor (beta chain) was sequenced for a study of T cell responses to AZD1222 COVID-19 vaccine. Study conclusions and caveats: After two AZD1222 doses, spike-specific TCR breadth and depth rose versus day 0.

The method was immunoSEQ multiplex PCR; TCRdb's version includes in-frame clones alone and lacks a portion of them. The table records some 87,000 clones, more than 75% of them present only once. A remark on this clone: Its target is unknown.

Trimming removed 7 bases from V and 4 bases from J, with 7 bases in between. This CDR3 is 11 amino acids long. The sample in question was peripheral blood, obtained on day 0 of MenACWY control vaccination. This receptor was taken from an adult in good health. V is TRBV12-3 or TRBV12-4 and J is TRBJ1-1; D is ambiguous. Here the CDR3 reads CASIRATEAFF. The CDR3 DNA sequence: TGTGCCAGCATCCGGGCCACTGAAGCTTTCTTT.